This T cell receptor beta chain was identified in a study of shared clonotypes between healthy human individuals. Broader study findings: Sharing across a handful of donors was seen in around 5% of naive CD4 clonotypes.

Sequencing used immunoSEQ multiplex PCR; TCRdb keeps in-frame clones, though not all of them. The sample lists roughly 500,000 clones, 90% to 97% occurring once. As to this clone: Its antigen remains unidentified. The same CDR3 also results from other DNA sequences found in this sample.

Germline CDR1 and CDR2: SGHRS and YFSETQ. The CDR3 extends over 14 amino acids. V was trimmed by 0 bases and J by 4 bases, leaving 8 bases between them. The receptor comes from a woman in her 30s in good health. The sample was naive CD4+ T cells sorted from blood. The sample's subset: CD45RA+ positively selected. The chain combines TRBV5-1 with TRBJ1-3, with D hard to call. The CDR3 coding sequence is TGCGCCAGCAGCTTGGGGACGTCCGGAAACACCATATATTTT. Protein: CASSLGTSGNTIYF.